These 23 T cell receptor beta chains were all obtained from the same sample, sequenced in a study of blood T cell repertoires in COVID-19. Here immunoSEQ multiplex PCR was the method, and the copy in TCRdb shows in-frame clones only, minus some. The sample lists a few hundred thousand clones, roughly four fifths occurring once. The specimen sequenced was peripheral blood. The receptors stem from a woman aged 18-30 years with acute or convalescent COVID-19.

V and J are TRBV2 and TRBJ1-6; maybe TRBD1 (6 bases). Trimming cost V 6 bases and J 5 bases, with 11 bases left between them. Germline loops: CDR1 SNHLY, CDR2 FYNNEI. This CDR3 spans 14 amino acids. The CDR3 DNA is TGTGCCAGCAGATCGGACAGTGATAATTCACCCCTCCACTTT. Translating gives CASRSDSDNSPLHF.

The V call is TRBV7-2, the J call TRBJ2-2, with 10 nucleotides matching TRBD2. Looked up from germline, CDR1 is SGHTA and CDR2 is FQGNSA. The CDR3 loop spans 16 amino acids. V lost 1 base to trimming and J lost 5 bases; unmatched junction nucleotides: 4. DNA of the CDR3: TGTGCCAGCAGCTTAGGGCTAGCGGGAGTTACCGGGGAGCTGTTTTTT. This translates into CASSLGLAGVTGELFF.

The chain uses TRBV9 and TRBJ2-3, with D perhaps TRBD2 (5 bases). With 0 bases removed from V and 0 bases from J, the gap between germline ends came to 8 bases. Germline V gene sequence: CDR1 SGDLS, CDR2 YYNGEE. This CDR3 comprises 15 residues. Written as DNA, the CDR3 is TGTGCCAGCAGCGTAGCGGCTAGCAGCACAGATACGCAGTATTTT. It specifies CASSVAASSTDTQYF.

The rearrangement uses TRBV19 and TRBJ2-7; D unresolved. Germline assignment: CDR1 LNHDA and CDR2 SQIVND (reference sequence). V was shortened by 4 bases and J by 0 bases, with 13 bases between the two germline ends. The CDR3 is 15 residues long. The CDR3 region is CASSRAIYSSYEQYF. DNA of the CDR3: TGTGCCAGTAGTAGGGCCATTTATTCCTCCTACGAGCAGTACTTC.

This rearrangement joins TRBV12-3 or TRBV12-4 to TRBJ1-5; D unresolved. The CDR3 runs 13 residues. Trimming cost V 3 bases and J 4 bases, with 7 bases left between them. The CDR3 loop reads CASSFSTNQPQHF. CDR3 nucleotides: TGTGCCAGCAGTTTCTCAACAAATCAGCCCCAGCATTTT.

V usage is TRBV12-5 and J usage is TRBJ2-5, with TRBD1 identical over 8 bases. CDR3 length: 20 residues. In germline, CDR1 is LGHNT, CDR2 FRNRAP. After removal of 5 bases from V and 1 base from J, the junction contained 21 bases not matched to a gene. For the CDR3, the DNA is TGTGCTAGTGGTGTACGAGGCCTATACCGGGACAGGTACAGCCAAGAGACCCAGTACTTC. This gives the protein CASGVRGLYRDRYSQETQYF.

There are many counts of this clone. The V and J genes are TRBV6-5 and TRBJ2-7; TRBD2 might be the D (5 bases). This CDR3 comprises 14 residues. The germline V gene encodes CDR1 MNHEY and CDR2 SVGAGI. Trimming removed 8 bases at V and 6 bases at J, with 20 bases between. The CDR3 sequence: CASGPGRGSSEQYF. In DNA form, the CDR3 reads TGTGCCAGCGGTCCCGGGCGCGGGTCATCCGAGCAGTACTTC.

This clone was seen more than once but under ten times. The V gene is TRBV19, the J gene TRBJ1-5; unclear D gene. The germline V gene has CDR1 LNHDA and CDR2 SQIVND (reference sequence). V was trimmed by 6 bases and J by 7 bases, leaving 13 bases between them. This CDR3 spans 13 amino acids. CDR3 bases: TGTGCCAGTAGCTCTGCGGTTGACCAGCCCCAGCATTTT. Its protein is CASSSAVDQPQHF.

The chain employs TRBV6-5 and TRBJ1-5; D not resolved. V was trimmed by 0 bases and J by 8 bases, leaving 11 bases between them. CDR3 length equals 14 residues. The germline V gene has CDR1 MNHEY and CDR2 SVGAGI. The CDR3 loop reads CASSYSVSGKPQHF. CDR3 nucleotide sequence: TGTGCCAGCAGTTACTCGGTGAGCGGGAAGCCCCAGCATTTT.

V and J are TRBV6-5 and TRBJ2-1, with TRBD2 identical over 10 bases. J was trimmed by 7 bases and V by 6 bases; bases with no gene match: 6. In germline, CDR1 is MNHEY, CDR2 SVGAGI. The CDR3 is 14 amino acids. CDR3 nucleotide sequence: TGTGCCAGCAGAAGCGGGAGGGGGGAGAATGAGCAGTTCTTC. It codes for CASRSGRGENEQFF.

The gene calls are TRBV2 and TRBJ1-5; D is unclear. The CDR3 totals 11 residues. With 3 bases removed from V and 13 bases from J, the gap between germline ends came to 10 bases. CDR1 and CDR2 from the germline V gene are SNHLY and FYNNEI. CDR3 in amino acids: CASSDLGFQHF. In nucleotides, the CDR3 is TGTGCCAGCAGTGATCTCGGGTTTCAGCATTTT.

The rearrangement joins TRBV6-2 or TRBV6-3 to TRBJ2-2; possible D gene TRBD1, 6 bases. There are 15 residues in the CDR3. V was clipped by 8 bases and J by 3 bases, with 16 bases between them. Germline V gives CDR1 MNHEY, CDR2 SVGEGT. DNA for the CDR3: TGTGCCAGCGGCCCGACAGGCTGGGACACCGGGGAGCTGTTTTTT. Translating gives CASGPTGWDTGELFF.

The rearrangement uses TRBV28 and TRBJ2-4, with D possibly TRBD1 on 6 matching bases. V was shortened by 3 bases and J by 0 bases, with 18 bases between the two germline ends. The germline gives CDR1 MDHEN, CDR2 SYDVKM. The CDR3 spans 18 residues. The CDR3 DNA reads TGTGCCAGCAGTTTCTGGCAGGGGCGAAACTTAGCCAAAAACATTCAGTACTTC. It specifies CASSFWQGRNLAKNIQYF.

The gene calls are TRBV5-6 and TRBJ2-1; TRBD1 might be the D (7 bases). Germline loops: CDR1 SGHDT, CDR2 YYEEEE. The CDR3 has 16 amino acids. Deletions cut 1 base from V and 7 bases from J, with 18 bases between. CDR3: CASSLIRAGGKNEQFF. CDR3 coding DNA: TGTGCCAGCAGCTTGATCCGGGCAGGGGGGAAAAATGAGCAGTTCTTC.

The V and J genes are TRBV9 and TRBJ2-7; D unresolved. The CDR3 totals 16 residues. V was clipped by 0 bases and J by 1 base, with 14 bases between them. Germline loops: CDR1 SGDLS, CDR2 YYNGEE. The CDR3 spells CASSVGESSPSYEQYF. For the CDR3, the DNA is TGTGCCAGCAGCGTAGGCGAGAGCTCCCCGTCCTACGAGCAGTACTTC.

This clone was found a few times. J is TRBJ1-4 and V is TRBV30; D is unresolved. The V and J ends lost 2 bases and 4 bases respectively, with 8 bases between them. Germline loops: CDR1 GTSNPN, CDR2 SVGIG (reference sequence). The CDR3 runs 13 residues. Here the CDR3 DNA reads TGTGCCTGGAGTACATTGGTTAATGAAAAACTGTTTTTT. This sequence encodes CAWSTLVNEKLFF.

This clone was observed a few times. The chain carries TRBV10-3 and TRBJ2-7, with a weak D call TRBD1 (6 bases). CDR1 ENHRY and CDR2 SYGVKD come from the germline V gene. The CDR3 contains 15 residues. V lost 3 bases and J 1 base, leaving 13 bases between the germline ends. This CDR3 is CAISDQGSRSYEQYF. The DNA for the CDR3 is TGTGCCATCAGTGATCAGGGGTCGAGATCCTACGAGCAGTACTTC.

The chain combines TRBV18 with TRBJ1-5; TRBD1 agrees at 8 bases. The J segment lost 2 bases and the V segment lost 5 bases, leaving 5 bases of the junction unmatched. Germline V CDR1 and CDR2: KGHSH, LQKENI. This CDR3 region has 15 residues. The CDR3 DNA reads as TGTGCCAGCTCAGCAGACAGGGGCCGCAATCAGCCCCAGCATTTT. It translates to CASSADRGRNQPQHF.

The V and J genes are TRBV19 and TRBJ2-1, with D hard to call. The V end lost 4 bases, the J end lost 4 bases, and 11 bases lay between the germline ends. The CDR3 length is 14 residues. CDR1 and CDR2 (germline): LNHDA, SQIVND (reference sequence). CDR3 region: CASSTPRSYNEQFF. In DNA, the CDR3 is TGTGCCAGTAGTACCCCCCGCAGTTACAATGAGCAGTTCTTC.

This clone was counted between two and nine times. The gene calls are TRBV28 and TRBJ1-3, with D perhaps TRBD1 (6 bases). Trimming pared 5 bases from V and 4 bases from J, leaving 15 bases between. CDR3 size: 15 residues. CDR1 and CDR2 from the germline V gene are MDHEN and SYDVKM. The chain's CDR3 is CASSLRGMLGNTIYF. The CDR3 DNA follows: TGTGCCAGCAGTCTCAGGGGAATGTTAGGAAACACCATATATTTT.

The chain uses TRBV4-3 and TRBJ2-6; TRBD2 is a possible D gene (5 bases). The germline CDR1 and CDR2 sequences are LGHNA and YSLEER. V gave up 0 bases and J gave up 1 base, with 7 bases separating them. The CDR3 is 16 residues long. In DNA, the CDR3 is TGCGCCAGCAGCCAAGATCGAGGGTCTGGGGCCAACGTCCTGACTTTC. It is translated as CASSQDRGSGANVLTF.

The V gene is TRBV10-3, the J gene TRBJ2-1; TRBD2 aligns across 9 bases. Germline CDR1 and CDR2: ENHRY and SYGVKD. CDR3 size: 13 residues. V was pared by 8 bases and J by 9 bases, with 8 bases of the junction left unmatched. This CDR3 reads CAIGAGGPIEQFF. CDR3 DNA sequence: TGTGCCATCGGGGCGGGAGGGCCGATTGAGCAGTTCTTC.

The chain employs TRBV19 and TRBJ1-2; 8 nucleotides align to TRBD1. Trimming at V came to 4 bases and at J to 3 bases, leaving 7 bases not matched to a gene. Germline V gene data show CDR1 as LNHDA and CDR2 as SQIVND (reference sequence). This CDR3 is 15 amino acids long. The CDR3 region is CASSKADRDDYGYTF. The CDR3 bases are TGTGCCAGTAGTAAAGCGGACAGGGACGACTATGGCTACACCTTC.